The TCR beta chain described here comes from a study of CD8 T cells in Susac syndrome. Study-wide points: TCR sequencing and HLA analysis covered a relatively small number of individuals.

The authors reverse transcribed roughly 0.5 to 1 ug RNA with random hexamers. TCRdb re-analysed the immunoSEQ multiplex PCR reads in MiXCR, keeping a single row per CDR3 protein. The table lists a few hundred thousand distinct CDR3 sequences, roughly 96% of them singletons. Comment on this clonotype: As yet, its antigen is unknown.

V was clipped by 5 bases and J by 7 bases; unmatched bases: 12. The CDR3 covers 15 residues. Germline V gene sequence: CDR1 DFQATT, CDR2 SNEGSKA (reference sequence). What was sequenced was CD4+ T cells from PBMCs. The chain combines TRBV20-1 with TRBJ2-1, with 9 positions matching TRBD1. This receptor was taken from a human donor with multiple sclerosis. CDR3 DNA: TGCAGTGCTCTATCAAACAGGGACAGGGCTAATGAGCAGTTCTTC. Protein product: CSALSNRDRANEQFF.